One and the same sample provided the 30 T cell receptor beta chains below, sequenced in a study of early T cells in non-severe SARS-CoV-2 infection (dated by TCRdb to 2020 to 2023). Libraries came from 5' RACE. The data were produced on a NextSeq 500. The public reads were reprocessed in TCRdb via fastp at Q25 and MiXCR, keeping in-frame beta chains. Each record represents a unique CDR3 protein, reported with the most common genes and DNA among its rows. The sample table holds more than 80,000 distinct CDR3 sequences, of which approximately 10% were seen once. The ten biggest clones cover 5.1% of the sample. What was sequenced was whole blood. The receptors shown here come from an adult who was a healthcare worker with PCR-confirmed SARS-CoV-2 infection or an uninfected control (not recorded which).

The chain uses TRBV11-1 and TRBJ1-2; the D gene is possibly TRBD1 (6 bases). Trimming left V 5 bases short and J 9 bases short, with 19 bases between. Germline CDR1 SGHAT, CDR2 FQDESV (reference sequence). The CDR3 has 14 amino acids. The CDR3 nucleotides are TGTGCCAGCAGCATTGGCCGGGGGCAAGGGAGCTACACCTTC. Amino acids: CASSIGRGQGSYTF.

The chain couples TRBV6-5 to TRBJ1-3; D unresolved. The germline CDR1 and CDR2 sequences are MNHEY and SVGAGI. This CDR3 is 16 amino acids long. V lost 4 bases and J lost 4, with 17 bases in between. The CDR3 spells CASSLSRLLAGNTIYF. The CDR3 region has the DNA TGTGCCAGCAGTTTATCGAGACTACTCGCCGGAAACACCATATATTTT.

This clonotype turned up a few times. The chain is built from TRBV24-1 and TRBJ1-5, with a possible D match to TRBD1 (5 bases). Trimming pared 2 bases from V and 3 bases from J, leaving 10 bases between. The CDR3 contains 15 residues. The germline V gene encodes CDR1 KGHDR and CDR2 SFDVKD. The CDR3 DNA follows: TGTGCCACCAGTGATTCCAGGGCCAACAATCAGCCCCAGCATTTT. Translating it yields CATSDSRANNQPQHF.

This chain links TRBV7-3 with TRBJ1-1; TRBD1 is a possible D gene (5 bases). The CDR3 contains 13 residues. V was trimmed by 2 bases and J by 4 bases, leaving 8 bases between them. The germline V gene has CDR1 SGHTA and CDR2 FQGTGA. CDR3 region: CASSLVGATEAFF. CDR3 coding DNA: TGTGCCAGCAGCTTAGTAGGGGCCACTGAAGCTTTCTTT. The whole variable domain, remainder taken from reference TRBV7-3 and TRBJ1-1, is GAGVSQTPSNKVTEKGKYVELRCDPISGHTALYWYRQSLGQGPEFLIYFQGTGAADDSGLPNDRFFAVRPEGSVSTLKIQRTERGDSAVYLCASSLVGATEAFFGQGTRLTVV.

V gene TRBV7-8 combines with J gene TRBJ2-7; 8 positions match TRBD2. V was pared by 2 bases and J by 4 bases, with 4 bases of the junction left unmatched. CDR3 size: 14 residues. CDR1 and CDR2 (germline): SGHVS, FQNEAQ. The CDR3 loop reads CASSLTGGGYEQYF. CDR3 nucleotide sequence: TGTGCCAGCAGCTTAACGGGAGGGGGTTACGAGCAGTACTTC. Based on the CDR3 plus reference TRBV7-8 and TRBJ2-7, the full variable domain is GAGVSQSPRYKVAKRGQDVALRCDPISGHVSLFWYQQALGQGPEFLTYFQNEAQLDKSGLPSDRFFAERPEGSVSTLKIQRTQQEDSAVYLCASSLTGGGYEQYFGPGTRLTVT.

This clonotype was found a few times. The chain uses TRBV5-1 and TRBJ2-1, with D perhaps given as TRBD1 or TRBD2 (5 bases each). The germline gives CDR1 SGHRS, CDR2 YFSETQ. This CDR3 spans 16 amino acids. V lost 3 bases and J lost 0, with 13 bases in between. The CDR3 loop reads CASSWGFIGSYNEQFF. In nucleotides, the CDR3 is TGCGCCAGCAGCTGGGGGTTCATAGGCTCCTACAATGAGCAGTTCTTC.

The gene calls are TRBV7-8 and TRBJ2-1, with D uncertain. This CDR3 comprises 14 residues. Germline CDR1 and CDR2: SGHVS and FQNEAQ. Deletions cut 1 base from V and 0 bases from J, with 4 bases between. This CDR3 reads CASSLGNSYNEQFF. In DNA, the CDR3 is TGTGCCAGCAGCTTAGGTAACTCCTACAATGAGCAGTTCTTC.

This chain connects TRBV12-3 or TRBV12-4 to TRBJ2-7, with 10 bases that match TRBD1. The V gene end was trimmed by 7 bases and the J gene end by 3 bases; junction bases not matched to a gene: 3. The CDR3 extends over 13 amino acids. The chain's CDR3 is CASTWDRGYEQYF. The CDR3 coding sequence is TGTGCCAGCACCTGGGACAGGGGCTACGAGCAGTACTTC.

The chain employs TRBV6-5 and TRBJ2-7; D is perhaps TRBD1 (6 bases). Germline V gene lookup returns CDR1 MNHEY and CDR2 SVGAGI. The CDR3 loop spans 16 amino acids. V was trimmed by 8 bases and J by 1 base, leaving 21 bases between them. The CDR3 DNA sequence: TGTGCCAGCCGATTATCGACCGCGGACAGATCCTACGAGCAGTACTTC. Translated: CASRLSTADRSYEQYF.

J is TRBJ2-3 and V is TRBV24-1; 7 nucleotides align to TRBD1. V shed 2 bases and J 5 bases; nucleotides not matched to a gene: 6. The CDR3 loop spans 15 amino acids. Germline CDR1 KGHDR, CDR2 SFDVKD. The CDR3 is CATSDSGTARDTQYF. The CDR3 region has the DNA TGTGCCACCAGTGATTCCGGGACAGCCAGAGATACGCAGTATTTT.

This clonotype was seen only a few times. The genes are TRBV7-2 and TRBJ2-5; D gene unclear. The CDR3 is 13 residues long. Germline CDR1 and CDR2: SGHTA and FQGNSA. V lost 5 bases to trimming and J lost 5 bases, with 12 bases between them. Here the CDR3 reads CASSVSFLETQYF. CDR3 sequence (DNA): TGTGCCAGCAGCGTCTCCTTCCTGGAGACCCAGTACTTC.

This clonotype was seen only a few times. The DNA of the CDR3 is TGTGCCAGCAGCATTAGTCACGGCTACGAGCAGTACTTC. It yields the protein CASSISHGYEQYF. This chain links TRBV5-5 with TRBJ2-7; the D is unclear. Trimming removed 4 bases at V and 3 bases at J, with 11 bases between. Germline V gene sequence: CDR1 SGHKS, CDR2 YYEKEE (reference sequence). The CDR3 consists of 13 residues.

The table lists this clonotype with many counts. The chain couples TRBV5-4 to TRBJ2-7, with 7 bases identical to TRBD2. Germline CDR1 reads SGHNT; CDR2 reads YYREEE (reference sequence). This CDR3 has 16 residues. V shed 0 bases and J 1 base; nucleotides not matched to a gene: 7. The CDR3 bases are TGTGCCAGCAGCTTGGAGGGAGCGGGACCATCCTACGAGCAGTACTTC. It is translated as CASSLEGAGPSYEQYF.

V usage is TRBV6-5 and J usage is TRBJ1-1; D remains unclear. Trimming cost V 6 bases and J 0 bases, with 11 bases left between them. CDR3 size: 14 residues. Germline lookup yields CDR1 MNHEY and CDR2 SVGAGI. In DNA form, the CDR3 reads TGTGCCAGCAGCGAATTCAGCATGAACACTGAAGCTTTCTTT. This gives the protein CASSEFSMNTEAFF.

In this sample, this clonotype turned up many times. The chain employs TRBV2 and TRBJ1-1, with 10 nucleotides matching TRBD1. The CDR3 consists of 15 residues. Germline trimming cut 4 bases from V and 4 bases from J; bases unmatched to any gene: 6. Germline V gene sequence: CDR1 SNHLY, CDR2 FYNNEI. The CDR3 region has the DNA TGTGCCAGCAGTGTGACCGGGACAGGGGTCACTGAAGCTTTCTTT. As protein: CASSVTGTGVTEAFF.

This clonotype was seen at least ten times. The gene calls are TRBV5-6 and TRBJ2-7; unclear D gene. There are 16 residues in the CDR3. Trimming shortened V by 1 base and J by 0 bases, and 14 bases separated the two germline ends. The germline V gene has CDR1 SGHDT and CDR2 YYEEEE. The chain's CDR3 is CASSLRVYESSYEQYF. CDR3 in DNA: TGTGCCAGCAGCTTGAGGGTGTATGAGAGCTCCTACGAGCAGTACTTC.

This chain links TRBV4-1 with TRBJ1-2; perhaps TRBD1 as D (6 bases). The CDR3 sequence is 16 residues long. In germline, CDR1 is MGHRA, CDR2 YSYEKL. V lost 3 bases to trimming and J lost 5 bases, with 19 bases between them. DNA of the CDR3: TGCGCCAGCAGCCAGGAACGACAGGCCCCCTTTTATGGCTACACCTTC. The encoded protein is CASSQERQAPFYGYTF.

This clonotype occurred many times. The rearrangement links TRBV7-7 to TRBJ2-5, with D possibly TRBD1 on 5 matching bases. The germline V gene encodes CDR1 SSHAT and CDR2 FNYEAQ (reference sequence). The CDR3 runs to 14 residues. Trimming took 1 base from V and 1 from J, leaving 7 bases between them. CDR3 region: CASSLEGSQETQYF. The DNA of the CDR3 is TGTGCCAGCAGCTTAGAGGGGTCCCAAGAGACCCAGTACTTC.

The chain couples TRBV5-1 to TRBJ2-2, with D unclear. The CDR3 is made up of 11 amino acids. Germline V gene sequence: CDR1 SGHRS, CDR2 YFSETQ. Trimming pared 5 bases from V and 5 bases from J, leaving 4 bases between. In DNA, the CDR3 is TGCGCCAGCAGGGGTACCGGGGAGCTGTTTTTT. Encoded protein: CASRGTGELFF. The full variable domain, its missing parts supplied by reference TRBV5-1 and TRBJ2-2, is KAGVTQTPRYLIKTRGQQVTLSCSPISGHRSVSWYQQTPGQGLQFLFEYFSETQRNKGNFPGRFSGRQFSNSRSEMNVSTLELGDSALYLCASRGTGELFFGEGSRLTVL.

This clonotype was seen a handful of times. The chain couples TRBV18 to TRBJ1-5; no clear D. From germline, CDR1 is KGHSH and CDR2 LQKENI. CDR3 size: 14 residues. With 6 bases removed from V and 2 bases from J, the gap between germline ends came to 11 bases. As DNA, the CDR3 is TGTGCCAGCTCTCCAATTCAGGGCAATCAGCCCCAGCATTTT. Translated: CASSPIQGNQPQHF.

The CDR3 protein is CASSQGLGTGAYEQYF. The CDR3 nucleotides read TGCGCCAGCAGCCAAGGGCTTGGGACAGGGGCATACGAGCAGTACTTC. The chain employs TRBV4-1 and TRBJ2-7; 10 nucleotides line up with TRBD1. This CDR3 comprises 16 residues. With V trimmed by 1 base and J by 4 bases, 7 bases remained unmatched. CDR1 is MGHRA and CDR2 is YSYEKL in the germline V gene.

The rearrangement joins TRBV6-1 to TRBJ2-1, with a possible D match to TRBD1 (5 bases). This CDR3 is 15 amino acids long. V lost 0 bases, J lost 6 bases, and 12 bases lay in between. Germline CDR1 and CDR2: MNHNS and SASEGT. The CDR3 loop reads CASSEAGHRPNEQFF. CDR3 DNA: TGTGCCAGCAGTGAAGCGGGGCACCGTCCCAATGAGCAGTTCTTC.

This clonotype was found a few times. This chain uses TRBV6-6 with TRBJ2-1; no clear D. The CDR3 is 11 residues long. Trimming shortened V by 5 bases and J by 7 bases, and 6 bases separated the two germline ends. The germline V gene has CDR1 MNHNY and CDR2 SVGAGI (reference sequence). CDR3 protein: CASSPRNEQFF. The DNA for the CDR3 is TGTGCCAGCAGTCCCAGAAATGAGCAGTTCTTC.

This clonotype was picked up many times. This chain joins TRBV7-9 and TRBJ2-3, with TRBD1 matching 7 bases. CDR3 length: 14 amino acids. CDR1 is SEHNR and CDR2 is FQNEAQ in the germline V gene (reference sequence). Germline trimming cut 8 bases from V and 1 base from J; bases unmatched to any gene: 6. CDR3 DNA: TGTGCCAGCCTAGAGACAGGGCGCACAGATACGCAGTATTTT. Its translation: CASLETGRTDTQYF.

The V call is TRBV4-2, the J call TRBJ1-1; no clear D. The CDR3 covers 15 residues. V was trimmed by 0 bases and J by 1 base, leaving 9 bases between them. Germline assignment: CDR1 LGHNA and CDR2 YNFKEQ. CDR3 DNA sequence: TGTGCCAGCAGCCAAGAACCGAATACGAACACTGAAGCTTTCTTT. Translation gives CASSQEPNTNTEAFF.

This clonotype was counted many times. V gene TRBV7-9 combines with J gene TRBJ2-1, with 11 bases identical to TRBD2. The CDR3 runs 16 residues. The V gene's germline CDR1 is SEHNR and CDR2 FQNEAQ (reference sequence). V dropped 6 bases and J dropped 9; count of bases not matched to a gene: 13. The CDR3 is CASRTGSGRAEAEQFF. In DNA, the CDR3 is TGTGCCAGCAGAACCGGTAGCGGGAGGGCCGAGGCTGAGCAGTTCTTC.

This rearrangement joins TRBV6-2 or TRBV6-3 to TRBJ1-5; D unclear. The CDR3 sequence is 13 residues long. The germline V and J ends were trimmed by 2 bases and 1 base, with 3 bases remaining between them. In germline, CDR1 is MNHEY, CDR2 SVGEGT. The CDR3 DNA is TGTGCCAGCAGTTACCTCAGCAATCAGCCCCAGCATTTT. It encodes CASSYLSNQPQHF.

This chain connects TRBV20-1 to TRBJ2-5; no firm D call. V lost 6 bases and J lost 5, with 10 bases in between. CDR1 DFQATT and CDR2 SNEGSKA come from the germline V gene (reference sequence). The CDR3 totals 11 residues. The CDR3 spells CSATKSETQYF. DNA for the CDR3: TGCAGTGCCACGAAGAGCGAGACCCAGTACTTC.

This clonotype was detected a few times. The chain combines TRBV20-1 with TRBJ1-1; TRBD1 agrees at 9 bases. With 5 bases clipped from V and 1 base from J, the junction kept 8 bases outside the gene matches. Germline values: CDR1 DFQATT, CDR2 SNEGSKA (reference sequence). The CDR3 runs to 15 residues. The CDR3 DNA reads TGCAGTGCTGTCAAACAGGGGGCGTGGAACACTGAAGCTTTCTTT. Its translation: CSAVKQGAWNTEAFF.

The chain is built from TRBV10-3 and TRBJ2-1, with a possible D match to TRBD1 (5 bases). The V end was cut by 0 bases, the J end by 0 bases, with 15 bases between. CDR1 ENHRY and CDR2 SYGVKD come from the germline V gene. The CDR3 spans 18 residues. The CDR3 region has the DNA TGTGCCATCAGTGAGTCTGGGTGGCAGGGAAGCTCCTACAATGAGCAGTTCTTC. Translation: CAISESGWQGSSYNEQFF.